This T cell receptor beta chain comes out of a study of control samples from healthy donors and cancer patients. CDR1 and CDR2 from the germline V gene are KGHSH and LQKENI. This CDR3 spans 15 amino acids. J was trimmed by 4 bases and V by 3 bases; bases with no gene match: 2. Sequencing used immunoSEQ multiplex PCR; TCRdb keeps in-frame clones, though not all of them. Here the sample spans around 70,000 clones, 89% being singletons. Sample: PBMCs. The receptor comes from a woman between 50 and 59 years old with colorectal cancer. The chain recombines TRBV18 with TRBJ2-6, with 8 bases identical to TRBD2. CDR3 loop: CASSPGLAGANVLTF. The DNA of the CDR3 is TGTGCCAGCTCACCCGGACTAGCCGGGGCCAACGTCCTGACTTTC. The entire variable domain, with the rest obtained from reference TRBV18 and TRBJ2-6, is as follows: NAGVMQNPRHLVRRRGQEARLRCSPMKGHSHVYWYRQLPEEGLKFMVYLQKENIIDESGMPKERFSAEFPKEGPSILRIQQVVRGDSAAYFCASSPGLAGANVLTFGAGSRLTVL.